These 16 T cell receptor beta chains were sequenced from one sample in a study of blood T cell repertoires in COVID-19. Here immunoSEQ multiplex PCR was the method, and the copy in TCRdb shows in-frame clones only, minus some. Among under 350,000 clones listed, about nine tenths were seen once. Sequencing input: PBMCs or T cells enriched from blood (not recorded which). Every receptor here comes from a man in his fifties or sixties who had recovered from COVID-19.

The CDR3 is CASRKTSSYNSPLHF. Here the CDR3 DNA reads TGTGCCAGCAGGAAAACGAGCTCCTATAATTCACCCCTCCACTTT. The chain couples TRBV2 to TRBJ1-6; D call uncertain. V was trimmed by 6 bases and J by 0 bases, leaving 9 bases between them. In germline, CDR1 is SNHLY, CDR2 FYNNEI. The CDR3 consists of 15 residues.

The rearrangement joins TRBV6-2 or TRBV6-3 to TRBJ1-1; no reliable D call. V was clipped by 4 bases and J by 6 bases, with 15 bases between them. This CDR3 is 14 amino acids long. Germline V lookup: CDR1 MNHEY, CDR2 SVGEGT. The CDR3 is CASSLSRREAEAFF. CDR3 nucleotides: TGTGCCAGCAGTTTGTCTAGGAGGGAGGCTGAAGCTTTCTTT.

The rearrangement joins TRBV7-9 to TRBJ2-1; tentatively, D is TRBD2 (6 bases). V was shortened by 4 bases and J by 0 bases, with 19 bases between the two germline ends. The CDR3 runs 18 residues. Germline CDR1 and CDR2: SEHNR and FQNEAQ (reference sequence). The chain's CDR3 is CASSSDGSPGVSYNEQFF. For the CDR3, the DNA is TGTGCCAGCAGCTCAGATGGGAGCCCGGGAGTCTCCTACAATGAGCAGTTCTTC.

The genes are TRBV30 and TRBJ1-2; 8 nucleotides agree with TRBD1. Germline loops: CDR1 GTSNPN, CDR2 SVGIG (reference sequence). This CDR3 is built from 14 residues. V was pared by 7 bases and J by 1 base, with 8 bases of the junction left unmatched. The CDR3 spells CASRTGIGNYGYTF. CDR3 nucleotide sequence: TGTGCCTCCCGGACAGGGATAGGTAACTATGGCTACACCTTC.

V usage is TRBV19 and J usage is TRBJ1-4; D possibly corresponds to TRBD1 (6 bases). The CDR3 runs 13 residues. The V end was cut by 11 bases, the J end by 11 bases, with 21 bases between. CDR1 LNHDA and CDR2 SQIVND come from the germline V gene (reference sequence). CDR3 coding DNA: TGTGCCTGCCGGGACAATACTCCCCAGAAACTGTTTTTT. Translated: CACRDNTPQKLFF.

The chain has TRBV5-1 and TRBJ1-3, with D tentatively TRBD1 (6 bases). Trimming pared 0 bases from V and 3 bases from J, leaving 13 bases between. The CDR3 is 16 amino acids. In germline, CDR1 is SGHRS, CDR2 YFSETQ. CDR3 DNA sequence: TGCGCCAGCAGCTTGGCAGGGGTCACTTTTGGAAACACCATATATTTT. This translates into CASSLAGVTFGNTIYF.

The chain joins TRBV7-2 to TRBJ2-5; 8 bases are shared with TRBD1. Losses at the gene ends were 1 base for V and 1 base for J; bases not matched to a gene: 2. CDR3 length equals 15 residues. Looked up from germline, CDR1 is SGHTA and CDR2 is FQGNSA. The CDR3 sequence: CASSLDRGVQETQYF. The CDR3 DNA is TGTGCCAGCAGCTTAGACAGGGGGGTCCAAGAGACCCAGTACTTC.

The J gene is TRBJ1-2, the V gene TRBV18; 8 bases line up with TRBD1. V was pared by 3 bases and J by 6 bases, with 12 bases of the junction left unmatched. The CDR3 contains 16 residues. From germline, CDR1 is KGHSH and CDR2 LQKENI. Here the CDR3 DNA reads TGTGCCAGCTCACCCTTTTCGAGCCAGGGGGCGCATGGCTACACCTTC. Its protein product is CASSPFSSQGAHGYTF. The variable domain in full, with the rest retrieved from reference TRBV18 and TRBJ1-2, is NAGVMQNPRHLVRRRGQEARLRCSPMKGHSHVYWYRQLPEEGLKFMVYLQKENIIDESGMPKERFSAEFPKEGPSILRIQQVVRGDSAAYFCASSPFSSQGAHGYTFGSGTRLTVV.

The CDR3 sequence is CATRPSSGTGSNTGELFF. CDR3 nucleotide sequence: TGTGCCACCAGGCCCTCTTCCGGGACTGGCTCGAACACCGGGGAGCTGTTTTTT. The rearrangement uses TRBV24-1 and TRBJ2-2; D is perhaps TRBD2 (6 bases). V lost 7 bases and J 0 bases, leaving 20 bases between the germline ends. Germline V gives CDR1 KGHDR, CDR2 SFDVKD. The CDR3 totals 18 residues.

With respect to this clone: Other DNA sequences in the sample encode the same CDR3. This chain links TRBV19 with TRBJ1-2, with 9 bases matching TRBD1. The CDR3 runs 14 residues. Trimming removed 7 bases from V and 5 bases from J; junction bases left unmatched: 8. Germline-derived CDR1 and CDR2 are LNHDA and SQIVND (reference sequence). The CDR3 is CASTLGTGLYGYTF. CDR3 coding DNA: TGTGCCAGTACCCTCGGGACAGGGTTGTATGGCTACACCTTC. Full variable domain (rest looked up from reference TRBV19 and TRBJ1-2): DGGITQSPKYLFRKEGQNVTLSCEQNLNHDAMYWYRQDPGQGLRLIYYSQIVNDFQKGDIAEGYSVSREKKESFPLTVTSAQKNPTAFYLCASTLGTGLYGYTFGSGTRLTVV.

This clone appeared a few times. The V call is TRBV19, the J call TRBJ1-4; D is perhaps TRBD1 (5 bases). The CDR3 runs to 13 residues. Germline V gene data show CDR1 as LNHDA and CDR2 as SQIVND (reference sequence). The V end lost 1 base, the J end lost 8 bases, and 8 bases lay between the germline ends. The CDR3 DNA reads as TGTGCCAGTAGTATAGGCAGGGCGGAAAAACTGTTTTTT. The encoded protein is CASSIGRAEKLFF. Combining the CDR3 with reference TRBV19 and TRBJ1-4 gives the whole variable domain DGGITQSPKYLFRKEGQNVTLSCEQNLNHDAMYWYRQDPGQGLRLIYYSQIVNDFQKGDIAEGYSVSREKKESFPLTVTSAQKNPTAFYLCASSIGRAEKLFFGSGTQLSVL.

The chain has TRBV29-1 and TRBJ1-2; D gene ambiguous. The CDR3 length is 12 residues. CDR1 is SQVTM and CDR2 is ANQGSEA in the germline V gene. Between the trimmed V and J ends, which lost 0 bases and 8 bases, there was a span of 10 bases. CDR3 in amino acids: CSVEDGGWGYTF. As DNA, the CDR3 is TGCAGCGTTGAAGATGGAGGGTGGGGCTACACCTTC. Full variable domain (missing parts from reference TRBV29-1 and TRBJ1-2): SAVISQKPSRDICQRGTSLTIQCQVDSQVTMMFWYRQQPGQSLTLIATANQGSEATYESGFVIDKFPISRPNLTFSTLTVSNMSPEDSSIYLCSVEDGGWGYTFGSGTRLTVV.

The rearrangement joins TRBV10-3 to TRBJ1-5; the D is unclear. Germline V gives CDR1 ENHRY, CDR2 SYGVKD. The V and J ends lost 6 bases and 14 bases respectively, with 38 bases between them. This CDR3 region has 19 residues. The CDR3 reads CAIRAPRPTGRPSPTTEHF. The CDR3 DNA reads TGTGCCATCAGAGCCCCCCGGCCTACCGGGAGGCCCTCACCAACAACGGAGCATTTT.

CDR3 loop: CASSLGGRDGYTF. The CDR3 coding sequence is TGTGCCAGCAGTTTGGGGGGGCGCGATGGCTACACCTTC. The chain carries TRBV27 and TRBJ1-2, with D possibly matching TRBD1 (6 bases). The germline gives CDR1 MNHEY, CDR2 SMNVEV (reference sequence). The CDR3 loop spans 13 amino acids. Trimming pared 3 bases from V and 6 bases from J, leaving 11 bases between.

This clone has only one observation. J is TRBJ2-2 and V is TRBV7-6; no firm D call. Trimming pared 4 bases from V and 6 bases from J, leaving 6 bases between. Germline V lookup: CDR1 SGHVS, CDR2 FNYEAQ. This CDR3 has 12 residues. The CDR3, as DNA: TGTGCCAGCAGCTCCTACTCCGGGGAGCTGTTTTTT. This encodes CASSSYSGELFF.

The chain combines TRBV4-2 with TRBJ1-2, with 7 nucleotides matching TRBD1. Germline V gene lookup returns CDR1 LGHNA and CDR2 YNFKEQ. V gave up 5 bases and J gave up 4 bases; unmatched junction bases: 10. CDR3 length: 15 residues. The CDR3 region is CASSNRQGLGYGYTF. The CDR3 bases are TGTGCCAGCAGCAATCGACAGGGATTGGGCTATGGCTACACCTTC.